The rows below give T cell receptor beta chains drawn from one sample of a study of cytomegalovirus exposure and HLA in healthy donors. Data came from immunoSEQ multiplex PCR; TCRdb stores just in-frame clones and leaves some out. The sample lists more than 100,000 clones, around 77% occurring once. The sample taken for sequencing was PBMCs. These TCRs come from a woman in her sixties in good health and CMV-seronegative. Each CDR3 is given with its conserved first and last residue. A D gene is named only where the DNA matches it firmly. Expanded clones are given a class, and other clones once, few, many or no size at all.

CDR3nt: TGTGCCAGCAGGCGCGGACAGGGTGGCACAGATACGCAGTATTTT; CDR3aa: CASRRGQGGTDTQYF; d_gene: TRBD1; j_gene: TRBJ2-3; v_gene: TRBV7-6; abundance: few
CDR3nt: TGTGCCAGCAGTTTGAGGCAGGGCCGGCTCCTCCACTTT; CDR3aa: CASSLRQGRLLHF; d_gene: -; j_gene: TRBJ1-6; v_gene: TRBV28; abundance: -
CDR3nt: TGCGCCAGCAGCCGAACAGGTAGCGGGGGGGCCGGGTCCACCACAGATACGCAGTATTTT; CDR3aa: CASSRTGSGGAGSTTDTQYF; d_gene: TRBD2; j_gene: TRBJ2-3; v_gene: TRBV4-1; abundance: once
CDR3nt: TGCGCCAGCAGTCCGGGACTAGCGTACAATGAGCAGTTCTTC; CDR3aa: CASSPGLAYNEQFF; d_gene: TRBD2; j_gene: TRBJ2-1; v_gene: TRBV10-1; abundance: once
CDR3nt: TGCAGCGTTGAAGATCACCGGACAGGGCGTAATGAGCAGTTCTTC; CDR3aa: CSVEDHRTGRNEQFF; d_gene: TRBD1; j_gene: TRBJ2-1; v_gene: TRBV29-1; abundance: few
CDR3nt: TGTGCCAGCAGTTTAATGGGAGTAAATGGCTACACCTTC; CDR3aa: CASSLMGVNGYTF; d_gene: -; j_gene: TRBJ1-2; v_gene: TRBV27; abundance: -
CDR3nt: TGTGCCAGCAGTCGGTTGGGACAGGCCGCCTATGGCTACACCTTC; CDR3aa: CASSRLGQAAYGYTF; d_gene: TRBD1; j_gene: TRBJ1-2; v_gene: TRBV28; abundance: few
CDR3nt: TGTGCCATCAGTGAGTCTGTTCGAGGAAACACAGATACGCAGTATTTT; CDR3aa: CAISESVRGNTDTQYF; d_gene: -; j_gene: TRBJ2-3; v_gene: TRBV10-3; abundance: -
CDR3nt: TGTGCCAGCAGACTAGCGGGAGCCACCTACCATGAGCAGTTCTTC; CDR3aa: CASRLAGATYHEQFF; d_gene: TRBD2; j_gene: TRBJ2-1; v_gene: TRBV27; abundance: -
CDR3nt: TGTGCCAGCAGCTTCTGGGACAGGGGCGGAAACATTCAGTACTTC; CDR3aa: CASSFWDRGGNIQYF; d_gene: TRBD1; j_gene: TRBJ2-4; v_gene: TRBV7-9; abundance: -
CDR3nt: TGTGCCATCAGTGAGACCCCGTGGGGGGGAGGGACTGAAGCTTTCTTT; CDR3aa: CAISETPWGGGTEAFF; d_gene: -; j_gene: TRBJ1-1; v_gene: TRBV10-3; abundance: once
CDR3nt: TGCGCCAGCAGCTTGTTACCTAGCGGGGGTCGAGAGACCCAGTACTTC; CDR3aa: CASSLLPSGGRETQYF; d_gene: TRBD2; j_gene: TRBJ2-5; v_gene: TRBV5-1; abundance: -
CDR3nt: TGTGCCAGCAGCTTAACTAGCGAGGGGGAGCTGTTTTTT; CDR3aa: CASSLTSEGELFF; d_gene: TRBD2; j_gene: TRBJ2-2; v_gene: TRBV7-2; abundance: -
CDR3nt: TGTGCCAGCAGCTTGATAGGCAGCGACTACGAGCAGTACTTC; CDR3aa: CASSLIGSDYEQYF; d_gene: -; j_gene: TRBJ2-7; v_gene: TRBV5-6; abundance: -
CDR3nt: TGTGCCAGCAGACTACTAAACACCGGGGAGCTGTTTTTT; CDR3aa: CASRLLNTGELFF; d_gene: -; j_gene: TRBJ2-2; v_gene: TRBV2; abundance: few
CDR3nt: TGTGCCAGCCGGGGACTAGCGGGAGTTAACATTCAGTACTTC; CDR3aa: CASRGLAGVNIQYF; d_gene: TRBD2; j_gene: TRBJ2-4; v_gene: TRBV28; abundance: -
CDR3nt: TGCGCCAGCTCGGAGGGCGTAGCGGGAGGGCCCAATGAGCAGTTCTTC; CDR3aa: CASSEGVAGGPNEQFF; d_gene: TRBD2; j_gene: TRBJ2-1; v_gene: TRBV10-1; abundance: once
CDR3nt: TGTGCCAGCAGCCCCATTGGAGGGTTCGGATATGGCTACACCTTC; CDR3aa: CASSPIGGFGYGYTF; d_gene: -; j_gene: TRBJ1-2; v_gene: TRBV7-6; abundance: -
CDR3nt: TGTGCCAGCAGTTTGGTCGGACAAGACGAGCAGTACTTC; CDR3aa: CASSLVGQDEQYF; d_gene: -; j_gene: TRBJ2-7; v_gene: TRBV28; abundance: -
CDR3nt: TGTGCCAGCAGCCCGACAGGGCTCCAAGAGACCCAGTACTTC; CDR3aa: CASSPTGLQETQYF; d_gene: TRBD1; j_gene: TRBJ2-5; v_gene: TRBV7-3; abundance: -
CDR3nt: TGCGCCAGCAACCCGGGAGGGAGCTCCTACGAGCAGTACTTC; CDR3aa: CASNPGGSSYEQYF; d_gene: TRBD2; j_gene: TRBJ2-7; v_gene: TRBV10-2; abundance: -
CDR3nt: TGTGCCAGCTCACCACCGCCAGGCGGGAGGGCTCGCTATGAGCAGTTCTTC; CDR3aa: CASSPPPGGRARYEQFF; d_gene: TRBD2; j_gene: TRBJ2-1; v_gene: TRBV18; abundance: -
CDR3nt: TGTGCCAGCAGTGTAGCAGGGGCTTCCAATCAGCCCCAGCATTTT; CDR3aa: CASSVAGASNQPQHF; d_gene: -; j_gene: TRBJ1-5; v_gene: TRBV6-1; abundance: -
CDR3nt: TGTGCCAGTAGCCTCGGACAGGTCTCTAGCACAGATACGCAGTATTTT; CDR3aa: CASSLGQVSSTDTQYF; d_gene: TRBD1; j_gene: TRBJ2-3; v_gene: TRBV19; abundance: once
CDR3nt: TGTGCCAGCAGCGTAGTTAACACTAACTATGGCTACACCTTC; CDR3aa: CASSVVNTNYGYTF; d_gene: -; j_gene: TRBJ1-2; v_gene: TRBV9; abundance: few
CDR3nt: TGTGCCAGCAGCACCGGACAGTTGAAGACTGAAGCTTTCTTT; CDR3aa: CASSTGQLKTEAFF; d_gene: -; j_gene: TRBJ1-1; v_gene: TRBV5-4; abundance: -
CDR3nt: TGTGCCAGCTCTCACGACAGCTCCTATAATTCACCCCTCCACTTT; CDR3aa: CASSHDSSYNSPLHF; d_gene: -; j_gene: TRBJ1-6; v_gene: TRBV18; abundance: -
CDR3nt: TGTGCCAGCAGTGGGGCGGGGGTCAGGGGTGGCTACACCTTC; CDR3aa: CASSGAGVRGGYTF; d_gene: -; j_gene: TRBJ1-2; v_gene: TRBV6-1; abundance: -
CDR3nt: TGTGCCAGCAGTTTATCAGGTAGGGGTTGGATCACTGAAGCTTTCTTT; CDR3aa: CASSLSGRGWITEAFF; d_gene: -; j_gene: TRBJ1-1; v_gene: TRBV28; abundance: -
CDR3nt: TGTGCCAGCAGCTTAGATTTTGGGACAGGGAGAAGAGTGGATGGCTACACCTTC; CDR3aa: CASSLDFGTGRRVDGYTF; d_gene: TRBD1; j_gene: TRBJ1-2; v_gene: TRBV11-2; abundance: -
CDR3nt: TGTGCCAGCCGCAGGGGATCTAATATGAACACTGAAGCTTTCTTT; CDR3aa: CASRRGSNMNTEAFF; d_gene: -; j_gene: TRBJ1-1; v_gene: TRBV9; abundance: -
CDR3nt: TGCGCCAGCAGCCACCTACTAGCGGGAGGTGGATACAATGAGCAGTTCTTC; CDR3aa: CASSHLLAGGGYNEQFF; d_gene: TRBD2; j_gene: TRBJ2-1; v_gene: TRBV5-1; abundance: -
CDR3nt: TGTGCCAGCAGTTTACTCACAGGGATTAGAAACAATGAGCAGTTCTTC; CDR3aa: CASSLLTGIRNNEQFF; d_gene: -; j_gene: TRBJ2-1; v_gene: TRBV28; abundance: -
CDR3nt: TGTGCCATCAGTGCCGGGACAGCCTACGAGCAGTACTTC; CDR3aa: CAISAGTAYEQYF; d_gene: TRBD1; j_gene: TRBJ2-7; v_gene: TRBV10-3; abundance: -
CDR3nt: TGTGCCACCAGCAGAGTTTCAGGTCGGAACATTCAGTACTTC; CDR3aa: CATSRVSGRNIQYF; d_gene: -; j_gene: TRBJ2-4; v_gene: TRBV15; abundance: -
CDR3nt: TGTGCCAGCAGCGTAGTACAGGAAGGGACAGGTGGCTACACCTTC; CDR3aa: CASSVVQEGTGGYTF; d_gene: TRBD1; j_gene: TRBJ1-2; v_gene: TRBV9; abundance: few
CDR3nt: TGTGCCAGCAGGTCTAGCGGGGGTAGCGGGGAGCTGTTTTTT; CDR3aa: CASRSSGGSGELFF; d_gene: TRBD2; j_gene: TRBJ2-2; v_gene: TRBV9; abundance: once
CDR3nt: TGTGCCAGCAGCGTCAGGGGGAAGGGGTACAATGAGCAGTTCTTC; CDR3aa: CASSVRGKGYNEQFF; d_gene: TRBD1; j_gene: TRBJ2-1; v_gene: TRBV7-7; abundance: -
CDR3nt: TGTGCCAGCAGTTTCTCGAGGGACAGGGGGTTATATGGCTACACCTTC; CDR3aa: CASSFSRDRGLYGYTF; d_gene: TRBD1; j_gene: TRBJ1-2; v_gene: TRBV28; abundance: -
CDR3nt: TGTGCCAGCAGTCCCGGGGGTTCGAACACTGAAGCTTTCTTT; CDR3aa: CASSPGGSNTEAFF; d_gene: -; j_gene: TRBJ1-1; v_gene: TRBV28; abundance: -
CDR3nt: TGTGCCAGTAGTACACGCCGGACAGGGCGTATGACCTACGAGCAGTACTTC; CDR3aa: CASSTRRTGRMTYEQYF; d_gene: TRBD1; j_gene: TRBJ2-7; v_gene: TRBV19; abundance: -